This paragraph covers one T cell receptor beta chain sequence. Its specificity is not known. This sample is drawn from a study of cytomegalovirus exposure and HLA in healthy donors. V was cut by 6 bases and J by 4 bases, with 18 bases left in between. The CDR3 sequence is 14 residues long. Germline CDR1 SQVTM, CDR2 ANQGSEA. Points from the study as a whole: In a later analysis, V- and J-gene trimming of beta chains associated with a DCLRE1C missense variant, replicated independently. What a later analysis reportedly showed was that an Asian-associated ancestry cluster had fewer N-insertions than the 666-donor mean.

This PCR relied on a set of 60 Vbeta primers and 13 Jbeta primers. Libraries were prepared by immunoSEQ multiplex PCR; TCRdb keeps only in-frame clonotypes and omits some of them. The table lists 120,000 to 150,000 clones, about 76% of them singletons. V gene TRBV29-1 combines with J gene TRBJ1-2, with D perhaps matching TRBD1 (6 bases). The sequence derives from a female donor in good health and CMV-seronegative. The sample was PBMCs. Here the CDR3 DNA reads TGCAGCGTGACCGGCACCAGGGGCAGCTATGGCTACACCTTC. It codes for CSVTGTRGSYGYTF.